A single sample gave rise to the 9 T cell receptor beta chains below, sequenced in a study of untreated major depressive disorder. General study findings and limits: Compared with controls, depressed patients showed more TRBV05-01 (Vbeta 5.1) usage in CD4+ T cells.

The antigens these receptors bind are not known. The method was immunoSEQ multiplex PCR; TCRdb's version includes in-frame clones alone and lacks a portion of them. The sample includes under 30,000 clones, 91% of them seen just once. The source material was CD4+ T cells from PBMCs. The receptors originated from a young woman with major depressive disorder.

This clone was seen just once. The chain employs TRBV11-2 and TRBJ1-1, with 9 positions matching TRBD1. The CDR3 is 17 amino acids. Germline trimming cut 7 bases from V and 0 bases from J; bases unmatched to any gene: 12. Germline-derived CDR1 and CDR2 are SGHAT and FQNNGV. The CDR3 coding sequence is TGTGCCAGCATCCCCCACTTGGGACAGGGCATGAACACTGAAGCTTTCTTT. Translation gives CASIPHLGQGMNTEAFF. Full variable domain (remainder filled in from reference TRBV11-2 and TRBJ1-1): EAGVAQSPRYKIIEKRQSVAFWCNPISGHATLYWYQQILGQGPKLLIQFQNNGVVDDSQLPKDRFSAERLKGVDSTLKIQPAKLEDSAVYLCASIPHLGQGMNTEAFFGQGTRLTVV.

The V gene is TRBV4-3, the J gene TRBJ2-1; D unclear. This CDR3 has 15 residues. Germline CDR1 reads LGHNA; CDR2 reads YSLEER. With 1 base removed from V and 4 bases from J, the gap between germline ends came to 11 bases. The CDR3 is CASSQAPSEYNEQFF. The CDR3 bases are TGCGCCAGCAGCCAAGCACCTTCTGAGTACAATGAGCAGTTCTTC.

This chain joins TRBV2 and TRBJ2-1, with 8 bases lining up with TRBD2. Trimming removed 7 bases from V and 9 bases from J; junction bases left unmatched: 8. The germline gives CDR1 SNHLY, CDR2 FYNNEI. The CDR3 has 13 amino acids. The CDR3 reads CASKKRERGEQFF. CDR3 coding DNA: TGTGCCAGCAAGAAGCGGGAGCGAGGTGAGCAGTTCTTC.

This clone was observed once. The junction departs from germline at one end; a sequencing error may be responsible. This chain connects TRBV2 to TRBJ1-5; 7 bases are shared with TRBD1. This CDR3 region has 15 residues. Germline V gives CDR1 SNHLY, CDR2 FYNNEI. DNA of the CDR3: TGTGCCAGCAGGGAAGAACAGGGGCGCAATCAGCCCCAGCATTTT. Translation: CASREEQGRNQPQHF.

The chain employs TRBV19 and TRBJ1-3, with no clear D. Trimming stripped 5 bases from V and 4 bases from J, with 3 bases between. Germline lookup yields CDR1 LNHDA and CDR2 SQIVND (reference sequence). This CDR3 is built from 11 residues. The CDR3 sequence: CASSPGNTIYF. CDR3 bases: TGTGCCAGTAGTCCGGGAAACACCATATATTTT.

This clone appeared a single time. The chain joins TRBV28 to TRBJ1-5; TRBD1 matches 10 bases. V lost 8 bases and J lost 6; bases outside the gene matches: 7. CDR3 length: 14 amino acids. Germline values: CDR1 MDHEN, CDR2 SYDVKM. For the CDR3, the DNA is TGTGCCAGCGCGGGACAGGGGTGGTTTCAGCCCCAGCATTTT. Protein: CASAGQGWFQPQHF.

J is TRBJ2-1 and V is TRBV19; D gene unclear. V was cut by 6 bases and J by 0 bases, with 9 bases left in between. The CDR3 is 14 residues long. Per the germline V gene, CDR1 is LNHDA and CDR2 is SQIVND (reference sequence). This CDR3 reads CASSETRSYNEQFF. CDR3 DNA: TGTGCCAGTAGCGAGACGCGCTCCTACAATGAGCAGTTCTTC. Using reference TRBV19 and TRBJ2-1 for the parts outside the CDR3, the full variable domain is DGGITQSPKYLFRKEGQNVTLSCEQNLNHDAMYWYRQDPGQGLRLIYYSQIVNDFQKGDIAEGYSVSREKKESFPLTVTSAQKNPTAFYLCASSETRSYNEQFFGPGTRLTVL.

V gene TRBV2 combines with J gene TRBJ1-5; a weak D match, TRBD1 (5 bases). Germline CDR1 reads SNHLY; CDR2 reads FYNNEI. The V end was cut by 4 bases, the J end by 4 bases, with 8 bases between. The CDR3 has 13 residues. CDR3 sequence reads: CASSVGRNQPQHF. The CDR3 bases are TGTGCCAGCAGTGTGGGACGGAATCAGCCCCAGCATTTT.

The chain combines TRBV4-2 with TRBJ1-2; possible D gene TRBD1, 5 bases. The V end lost 2 bases, the J end lost 9 bases, and 10 bases lay between the germline ends. The CDR3 is 12 residues long. CDR1 LGHNA and CDR2 YNFKEQ come from the germline V gene. CDR3 amino acids: CASSQNPGSYTF. CDR3 coding DNA: TGTGCCAGCAGCCAAAACCCAGGGAGCTACACCTTC.